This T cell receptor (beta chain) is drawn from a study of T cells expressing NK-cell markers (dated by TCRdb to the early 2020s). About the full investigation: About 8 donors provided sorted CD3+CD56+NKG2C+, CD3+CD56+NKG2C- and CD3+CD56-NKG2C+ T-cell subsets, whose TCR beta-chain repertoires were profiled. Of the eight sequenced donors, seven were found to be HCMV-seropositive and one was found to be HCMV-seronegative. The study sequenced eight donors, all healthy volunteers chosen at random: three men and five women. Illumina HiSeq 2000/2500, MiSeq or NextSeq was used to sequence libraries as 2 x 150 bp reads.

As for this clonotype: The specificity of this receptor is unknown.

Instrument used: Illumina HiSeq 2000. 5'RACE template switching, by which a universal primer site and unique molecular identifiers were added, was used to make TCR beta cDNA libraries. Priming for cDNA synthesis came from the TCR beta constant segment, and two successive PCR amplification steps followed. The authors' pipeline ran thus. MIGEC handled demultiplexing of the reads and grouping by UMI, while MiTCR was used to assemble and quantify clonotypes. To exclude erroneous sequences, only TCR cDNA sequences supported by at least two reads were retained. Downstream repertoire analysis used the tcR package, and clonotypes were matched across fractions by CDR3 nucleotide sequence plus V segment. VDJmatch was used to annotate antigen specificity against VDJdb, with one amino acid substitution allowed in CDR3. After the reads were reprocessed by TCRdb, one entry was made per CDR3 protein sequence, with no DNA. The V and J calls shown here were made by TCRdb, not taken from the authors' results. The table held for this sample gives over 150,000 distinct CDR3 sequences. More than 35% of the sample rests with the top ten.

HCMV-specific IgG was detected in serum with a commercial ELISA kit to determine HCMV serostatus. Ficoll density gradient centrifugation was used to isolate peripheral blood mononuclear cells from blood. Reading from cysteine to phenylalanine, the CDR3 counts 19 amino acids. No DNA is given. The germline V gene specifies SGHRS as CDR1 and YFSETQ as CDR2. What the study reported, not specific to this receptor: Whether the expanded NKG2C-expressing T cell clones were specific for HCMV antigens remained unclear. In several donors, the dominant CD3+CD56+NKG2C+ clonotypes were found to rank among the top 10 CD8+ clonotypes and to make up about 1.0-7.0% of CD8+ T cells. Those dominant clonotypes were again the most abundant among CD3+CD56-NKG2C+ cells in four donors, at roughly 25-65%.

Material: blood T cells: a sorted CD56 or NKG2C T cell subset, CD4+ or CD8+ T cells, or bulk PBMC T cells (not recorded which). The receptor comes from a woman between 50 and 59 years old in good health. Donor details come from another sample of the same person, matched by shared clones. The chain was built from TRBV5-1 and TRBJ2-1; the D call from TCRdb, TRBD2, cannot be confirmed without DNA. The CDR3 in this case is CASSLAHSGRASGYNEQFF.